The 8 T cell receptor beta chains in this list originate from one sample, sequenced in a study of regulatory T cells in long-lasting Graves disease. Specified time point: persistent/refractory GD, antithyroid drugs over 5 years with positive TRAb. With RNA extracted from PBMCs as input, the TCR library was made. Investigators prepared the TCR beta libraries by applying iRepertoire HTBI primers and Arm-PCR of CDR3 regions. TCRdb recomputed calls from the multiplex PCR reads with MiXCR, one row per CDR3 protein. The table has around 450,000 distinct CDR3 sequences, 20% to 25% seen once. Specimen: peripheral blood mononuclear cells (PBMCs), collected when the disease was refractory, from a patient treated with antithyroid drugs. These TCRs come from a female donor with Graves disease.

This clonotype was found many times. The V and J genes are TRBV14 and TRBJ2-4; D is unclear. The CDR3 extends over 15 amino acids. Trimming took off 0 bases at V and 6 bases at J, with 12 bases between the two ends. Germline V lookup: CDR1 SGHDN, CDR2 FVKESK. The CDR3 reads CASSQDWAPLNIQYF. Written as DNA, the CDR3 is TGTGCCAGCAGCCAAGATTGGGCACCCTTAAACATTCAGTACTTC. Supplemented by reference TRBV14 and TRBJ2-4, the full variable domain reads EAGVTQFPSHSVIEKGQTVTLRCDPISGHDNLYWYRRVMGKEIKFLLHFVKESKQDESGMPNNRFLAERTGGTYSTLKVQPAELEDSGVYFCASSQDWAPLNIQYFGAGTRLSVL.

The chain is built from TRBV28 and TRBJ2-5; the match to TRBD2 covers 7 bases. The length of the CDR3 is 15 residues. The germline CDR1 and CDR2 sequences are MDHEN and SYDVKM. V shed 6 bases and J 5 bases; nucleotides not matched to a gene: 12. This CDR3 reads CASRTPGRGGETQYF. The CDR3 coding sequence is TGTGCCAGCAGAACTCCGGGACGGGGAGGGGAGACCCAGTACTTC.

This clonotype has a handful of counts. The rearrangement joins TRBV7-9 to TRBJ2-6; either TRBD1 or TRBD2 may fit D (5 bases each). Germline lookup yields CDR1 SEHNR and CDR2 FQNEAQ (reference sequence). The CDR3 consists of 15 residues. V was clipped by 9 bases and J by 2 bases, with 14 bases between them. The CDR3 DNA follows: TGTGCCAGGGGGGACCAGGGCCCTGGGGCCAACGTCCTGACTTTC. Protein sequence: CARGDQGPGANVLTF.

The chain links TRBV28 to TRBJ2-4, with TRBD2 as a possible D gene (6 bases). CDR3 length: 12 amino acids. Germline-derived CDR1 and CDR2 are MDHEN and SYDVKM. V was trimmed by 9 bases and J by 7 bases, leaving 13 bases between them. CDR3 region: CASRDSRNIQYF. The CDR3 DNA sequence: TGTGCCAGTAGGGACTCCAGGAACATTCAGTACTTC.

This rearrangement joins TRBV7-2 to TRBJ1-2; a weak D match, TRBD1 (5 bases). Per the germline V gene, CDR1 is SGHTA and CDR2 is FQGNSA. The ends were cut back, 5 bases at V and 8 bases at J, with 21 bases in the middle. This CDR3 contains 15 residues. Here the CDR3 reads CASSPWGSSGGGYTF. CDR3 nucleotide sequence: TGTGCCAGCAGCCCCTGGGGGAGCTCAGGAGGGGGCTACACCTTC.

The chain is built from TRBV6-4 and TRBJ1-2; unclear D gene. The CDR3 spans 14 residues. Germline loops: CDR1 MRHNA, CDR2 SNTAGT. The V gene lost 5 bases and the J gene lost 3 bases, with 13 bases spanning the gap. CDR3 sequence: CASSYFREDYGYTF. The CDR3 bases are TGTGCCAGCAGTTATTTCCGGGAGGACTATGGCTACACCTTC.

This clonotype was counted between two and nine times. The CDR3 spells CASSLVSGAYETQYF. CDR3 DNA sequence: TGTGCCAGCAGCTTAGTTTCGGGAGCCTATGAGACCCAGTACTTC. J is TRBJ2-5 and V is TRBV7-9; the D gene is possibly TRBD2 (6 bases). Germline V gene data show CDR1 as SEHNR and CDR2 as FQNEAQ (reference sequence). CDR3 length: 15 amino acids. V was cut by 1 base and J by 5 bases, with 14 bases left in between.

This chain links TRBV2 with TRBJ2-7; D is possibly TRBD1 or TRBD2 (5 bases each). CDR1 is SNHLY and CDR2 is FYNNEI in the germline V gene. V lost 5 bases and J 2 bases, leaving 28 bases between the germline ends. This CDR3 is built from 19 residues. CDR3 protein: CASSYSKVSPGTYAYEQYF. The DNA of the CDR3 is TGTGCCAGCAGTTACTCGAAGGTTTCCCCCGGGACCTATGCCTACGAGCAGTACTTC.